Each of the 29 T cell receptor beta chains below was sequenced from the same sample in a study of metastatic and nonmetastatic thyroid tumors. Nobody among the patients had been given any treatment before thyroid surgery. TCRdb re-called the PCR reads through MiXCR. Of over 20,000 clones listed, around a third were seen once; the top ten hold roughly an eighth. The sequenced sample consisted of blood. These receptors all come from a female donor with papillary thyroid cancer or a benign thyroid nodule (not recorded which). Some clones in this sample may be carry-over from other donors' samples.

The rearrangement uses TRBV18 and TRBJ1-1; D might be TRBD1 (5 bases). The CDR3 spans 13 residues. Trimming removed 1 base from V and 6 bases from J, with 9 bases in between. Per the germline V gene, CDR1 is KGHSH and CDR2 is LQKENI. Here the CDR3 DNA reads TGTGCCAGCTCACCACAGGCGGGGGCTGAAGCTTTCTTT. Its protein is CASSPQAGAEAFF.

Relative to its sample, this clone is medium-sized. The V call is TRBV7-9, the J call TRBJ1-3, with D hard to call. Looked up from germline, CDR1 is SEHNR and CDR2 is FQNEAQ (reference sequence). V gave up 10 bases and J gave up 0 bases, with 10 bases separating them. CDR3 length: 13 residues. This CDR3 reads CATNLGSGNTIYF. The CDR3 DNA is TGTGCCACCAACTTAGGCTCTGGAAACACCATATATTTT.

CDR3 residues: CSARVGGRGTGELFF. The CDR3 DNA reads TGCAGTGCTAGAGTGGGTGGGAGGGGAACCGGGGAGCTGTTTTTT. This chain joins TRBV20-1 and TRBJ2-2, with 7 bases fitting TRBD2. Germline V gives CDR1 DFQATT, CDR2 SNEGSKA (reference sequence). V shed 1 base, J shed 5 bases, and the junction held 7 bases outside the gene matches. The CDR3 length is 15 residues.

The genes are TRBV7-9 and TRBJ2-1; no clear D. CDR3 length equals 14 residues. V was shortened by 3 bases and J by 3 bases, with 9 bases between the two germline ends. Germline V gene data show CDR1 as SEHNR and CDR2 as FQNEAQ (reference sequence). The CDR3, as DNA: TGTGCCAGCAGCTTTGACATTGACTACAATGAGCAGTTCTTC. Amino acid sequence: CASSFDIDYNEQFF.

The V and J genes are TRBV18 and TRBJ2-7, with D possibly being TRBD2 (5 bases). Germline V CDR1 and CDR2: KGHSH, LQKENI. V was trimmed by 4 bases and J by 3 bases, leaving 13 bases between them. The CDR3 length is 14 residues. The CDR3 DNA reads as TGTGCCAGCTCACGAGCCAGCGGAGACTACGAGCAGTACTTC. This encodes CASSRASGDYEQYF.

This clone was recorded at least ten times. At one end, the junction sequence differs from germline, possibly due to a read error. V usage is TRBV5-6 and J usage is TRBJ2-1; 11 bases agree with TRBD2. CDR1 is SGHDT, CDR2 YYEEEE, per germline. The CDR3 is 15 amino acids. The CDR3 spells CATSLIAGGPNEQFF. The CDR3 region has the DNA TGTGCCACCAGCCTGATAGCGGGAGGGCCAAATGAGCAGTTCTTC.

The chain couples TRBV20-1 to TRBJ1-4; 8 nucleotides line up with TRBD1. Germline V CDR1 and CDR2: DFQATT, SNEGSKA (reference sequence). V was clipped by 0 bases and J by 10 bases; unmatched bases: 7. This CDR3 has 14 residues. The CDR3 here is CSARDPGQVRKLFF. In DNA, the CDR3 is TGCAGTGCTAGAGATCCGGGACAGGTCCGAAAACTGTTTTTT.

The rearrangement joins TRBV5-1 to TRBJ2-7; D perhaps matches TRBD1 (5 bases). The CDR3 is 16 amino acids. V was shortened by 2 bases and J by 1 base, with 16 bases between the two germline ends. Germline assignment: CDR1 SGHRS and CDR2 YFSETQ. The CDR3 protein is CASSLLQTSGSYEQYF. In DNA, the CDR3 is TGCGCCAGCAGCTTACTACAAACTTCAGGGTCCTACGAGCAGTACTTC.

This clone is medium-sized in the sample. CDR3 sequence reads: CASSRGQTGNTIYF. CDR3 sequence (DNA): TGTGCCAGCTCACGGGGACAGACTGGAAACACCATATATTTT. The chain carries TRBV18 and TRBJ1-3; 7 bases map to TRBD1. The V segment lost 4 bases and the J segment 2 bases; nucleotides outside the gene matches: 2. The CDR3 is made up of 14 amino acids. Germline CDR1 KGHSH, CDR2 LQKENI.

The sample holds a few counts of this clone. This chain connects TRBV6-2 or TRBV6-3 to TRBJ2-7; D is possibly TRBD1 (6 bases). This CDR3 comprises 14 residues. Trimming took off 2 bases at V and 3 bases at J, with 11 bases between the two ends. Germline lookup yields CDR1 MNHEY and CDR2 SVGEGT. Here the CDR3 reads CASSYPPRGYEQYF. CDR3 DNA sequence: TGTGCCAGCAGTTACCCTCCCAGGGGCTACGAGCAGTACTTC.

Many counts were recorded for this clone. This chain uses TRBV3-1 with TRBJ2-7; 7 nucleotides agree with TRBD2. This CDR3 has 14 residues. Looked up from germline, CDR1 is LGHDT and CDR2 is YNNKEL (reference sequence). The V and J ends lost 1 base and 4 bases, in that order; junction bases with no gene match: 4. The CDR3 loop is CASSQGPAGYEQYF. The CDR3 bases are TGTGCCAGCAGCCAAGGTCCAGCGGGGTACGAGCAGTACTTC.

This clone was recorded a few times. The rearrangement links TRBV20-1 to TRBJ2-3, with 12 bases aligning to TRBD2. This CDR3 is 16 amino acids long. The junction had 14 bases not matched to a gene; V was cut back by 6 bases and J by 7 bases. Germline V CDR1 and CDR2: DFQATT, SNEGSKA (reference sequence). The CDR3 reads CSAYTGLAGETYTQYF. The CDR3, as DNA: TGCAGTGCATATACGGGACTAGCGGGTGAGACATATACGCAGTATTTT.

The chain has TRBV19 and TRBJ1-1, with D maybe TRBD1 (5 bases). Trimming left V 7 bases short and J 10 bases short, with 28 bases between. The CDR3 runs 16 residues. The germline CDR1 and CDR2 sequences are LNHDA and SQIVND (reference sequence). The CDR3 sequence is CASNGNRIQGLGVAFF. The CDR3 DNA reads TGTGCCAGTAACGGCAACCGGATCCAGGGCCTGGGGGTAGCTTTCTTT.

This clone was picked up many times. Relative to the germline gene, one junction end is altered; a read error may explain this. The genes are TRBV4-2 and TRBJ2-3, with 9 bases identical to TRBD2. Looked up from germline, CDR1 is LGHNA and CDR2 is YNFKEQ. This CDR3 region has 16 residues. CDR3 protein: CANSQDDSGSPDTQYF. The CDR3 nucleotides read TGTGCCAACAGCCAAGATGATAGCGGGAGTCCAGATACGCAGTATTTT.

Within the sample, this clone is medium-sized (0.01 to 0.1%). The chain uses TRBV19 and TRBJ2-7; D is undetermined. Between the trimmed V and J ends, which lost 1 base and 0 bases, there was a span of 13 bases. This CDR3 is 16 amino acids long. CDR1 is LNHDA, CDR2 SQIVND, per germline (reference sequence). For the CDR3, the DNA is TGTGCCAGTAGTATAGTTGGCTTAGAGGACTCCTACGAGCAGTACTTC. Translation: CASSIVGLEDSYEQYF.

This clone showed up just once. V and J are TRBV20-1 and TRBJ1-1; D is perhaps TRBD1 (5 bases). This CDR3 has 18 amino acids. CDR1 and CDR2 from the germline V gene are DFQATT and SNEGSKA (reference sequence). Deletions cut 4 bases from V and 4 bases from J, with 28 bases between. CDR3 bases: TGCAGTGCTAAACCAATTAAGGGTGGCAGGGTGGGACGCACTGAAGCTTTCTTT. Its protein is CSAKPIKGGRVGRTEAFF.

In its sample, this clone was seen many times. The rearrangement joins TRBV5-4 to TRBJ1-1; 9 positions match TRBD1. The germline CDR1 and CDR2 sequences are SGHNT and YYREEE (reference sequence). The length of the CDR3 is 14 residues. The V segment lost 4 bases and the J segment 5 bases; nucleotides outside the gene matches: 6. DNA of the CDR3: TGTGCCAGCAGCCTGGACAGGGGTTGGACTGAAGCTTTCTTT. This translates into CASSLDRGWTEAFF.

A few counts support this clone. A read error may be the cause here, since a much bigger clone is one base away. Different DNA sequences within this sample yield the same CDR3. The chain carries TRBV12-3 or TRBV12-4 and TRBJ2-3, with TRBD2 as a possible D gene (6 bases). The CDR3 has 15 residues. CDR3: CASIERGSGTDTQYF. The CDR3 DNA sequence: TGTGCCAGCATCGAACGGGGTAGCGGCACAGATACGCAGTATTTC.

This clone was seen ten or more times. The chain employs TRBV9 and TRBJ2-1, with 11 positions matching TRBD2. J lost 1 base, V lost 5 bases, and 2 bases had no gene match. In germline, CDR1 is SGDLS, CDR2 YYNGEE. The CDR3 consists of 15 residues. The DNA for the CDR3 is TGTGCCAGCAGTCGGACTAGCGGGTCCTACAATGAGCAGTTCTTC. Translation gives CASSRTSGSYNEQFF. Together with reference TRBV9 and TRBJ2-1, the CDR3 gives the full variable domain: DSGVTQTPKHLITATGQRVTLRCSPRSGDLSVYWYQQSLDQGLQFLIQYYNGEERAKGNILERFSAQQFPDLHSELNLSSLELGDSALYFCASSRTSGSYNEQFFGPGTRLTVL.

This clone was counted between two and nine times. Here the CDR3 DNA reads TGTGCCAGCAGCTTAGTAGCCTTAGCGGGGGTGCCTGGGGGGCAGTTCTTC. Its translation: CASSLVALAGVPGGQFF. The V call is TRBV11-2, the J call TRBJ2-1; TRBD2 matches 9 bases. Germline CDR1 SGHAT, CDR2 FQNNGV. This CDR3 region has 17 residues. V trimming: 1 base; J trimming: 12 bases; junction bases outside the gene matches: 16.

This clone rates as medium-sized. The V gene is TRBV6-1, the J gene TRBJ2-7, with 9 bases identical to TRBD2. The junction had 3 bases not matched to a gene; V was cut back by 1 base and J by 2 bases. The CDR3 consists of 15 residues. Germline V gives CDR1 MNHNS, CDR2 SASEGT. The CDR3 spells CASSEEGGGAYEQYF. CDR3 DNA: TGTGCCAGCAGTGAAGAAGGCGGGGGGGCCTACGAGCAGTACTTC.

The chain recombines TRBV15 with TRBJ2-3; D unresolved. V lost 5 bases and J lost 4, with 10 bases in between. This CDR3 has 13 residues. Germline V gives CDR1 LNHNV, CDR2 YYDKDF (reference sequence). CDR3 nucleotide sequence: TGTGCCACCAGCCCACGCCGGGCAGATACGCAGTATTTT. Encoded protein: CATSPRRADTQYF.

CDR3: CATSRDSASGRRAYGYTF. The CDR3, as DNA: TGTGCCACCAGCAGAGATTCGGCCTCCGGGCGCAGAGCCTATGGCTACACCTTC. The V and J genes are TRBV15 and TRBJ1-2; no definite D call. The CDR3 totals 18 residues. CDR1 is LNHNV, CDR2 YYDKDF, per germline (reference sequence). Trimming took off 0 bases at V and 4 bases at J, with 21 bases between the two ends. Supplemented by reference TRBV15 and TRBJ1-2, the full variable domain reads DAMVIQNPRYQVTQFGKPVTLSCSQTLNHNVMYWYQQKSSQAPKLLFHYYDKDFNNEADTPDNFQSRRPNTSFCFLDIRSPGLGDTAMYLCATSRDSASGRRAYGYTFGSGTRLTVV.

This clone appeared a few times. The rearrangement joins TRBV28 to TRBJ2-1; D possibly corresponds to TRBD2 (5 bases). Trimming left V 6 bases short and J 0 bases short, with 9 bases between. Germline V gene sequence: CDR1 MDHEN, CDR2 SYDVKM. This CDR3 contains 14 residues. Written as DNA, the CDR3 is TGTGCCAGCAGAGGGAGTGGCTCCTACAATGAGCAGTTCTTC. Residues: CASRGSGSYNEQFF.

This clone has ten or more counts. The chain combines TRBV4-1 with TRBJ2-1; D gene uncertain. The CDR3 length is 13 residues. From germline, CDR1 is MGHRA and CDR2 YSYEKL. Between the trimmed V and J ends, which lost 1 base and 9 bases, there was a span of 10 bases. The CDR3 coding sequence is TGCGCCAGCAGCCAAGTGCTGTTGGGTGAGCAGTTCTTC. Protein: CASSQVLLGEQFF.

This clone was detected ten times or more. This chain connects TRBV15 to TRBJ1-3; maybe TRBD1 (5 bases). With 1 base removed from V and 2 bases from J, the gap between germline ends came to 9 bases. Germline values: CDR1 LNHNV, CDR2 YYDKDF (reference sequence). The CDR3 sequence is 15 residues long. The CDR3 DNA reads TGTGCCACCAGCAGAGCCGGGACTCCTGGAAACACCATATATTTT. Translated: CATSRAGTPGNTIYF.

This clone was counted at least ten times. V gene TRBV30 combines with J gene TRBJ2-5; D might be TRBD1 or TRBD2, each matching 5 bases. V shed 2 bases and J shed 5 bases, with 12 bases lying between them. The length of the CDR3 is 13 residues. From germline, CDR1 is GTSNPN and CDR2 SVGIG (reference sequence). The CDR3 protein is CAWSQGRFETQYF. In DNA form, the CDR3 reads TGTGCCTGGAGTCAGGGACGGTTCGAGACCCAGTACTTC.

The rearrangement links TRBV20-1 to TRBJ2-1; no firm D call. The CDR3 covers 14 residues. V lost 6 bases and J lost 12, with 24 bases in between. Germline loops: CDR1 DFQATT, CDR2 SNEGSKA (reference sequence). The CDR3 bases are TGCAGTGCGGGTGGGGTTTTGGGATTTTTCGTGCAGTTCTTC. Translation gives CSAGGVLGFFVQFF.

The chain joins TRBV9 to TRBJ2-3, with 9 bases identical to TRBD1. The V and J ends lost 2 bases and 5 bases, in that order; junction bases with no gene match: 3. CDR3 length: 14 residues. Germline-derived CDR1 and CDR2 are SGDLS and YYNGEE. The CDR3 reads CASSVTGGRDTQYF. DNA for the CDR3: TGTGCCAGCAGCGTGACAGGGGGGCGAGATACGCAGTATTTT.